This TCR beta chain originates from a study of beta chain features in type 1 diabetes. Study observations and caveats: Whether HLA type influences TCRB rearrangement remained unresolved here. TCRB CDR3s were moderately but significantly shorter in Type 1 diabetes patients in all four CD4+ subsets.

Reverse transcription of all isolated RNA meant that expressed TCRB transcripts were sequenced. The assay was immunoSEQ multiplex PCR, and TCRdb's table has in-frame clones only and misses some. The repertoire includes over 300,000 clones, approximately 9.7% of them detected once, and approximately 1% sits in the top ten. This clone came up a few times. Antigen specificity is unknown. One heparinised draw of blood, averaging approximately 110 mL, came from each donor. The sequence was collected from a young man with type 1 diabetes. Sequenced sample: central memory CD4+ T cells from blood.

CDR3 nucleotides: TGTGCCGGGGAGGAACAGCCGAACACCGGGGAGCTGTTTTTT. Translation gives CAGEEQPNTGELFF. V gene TRBV7-9 combines with J gene TRBJ2-2; TRBD2 is a possible D gene (6 bases). Trimming removed 11 bases from V and 0 bases from J, with 13 bases in between. CDR3 length: 14 residues. Germline assignment: CDR1 SEHNR and CDR2 FQNEAQ (reference sequence).